This T cell receptor (beta chain) was captured in a study of CD4 and CD8 cells across lung adenocarcinoma regions. A word on this clonotype: Its ends do not fully match the called genes, so a read error is possible.

MiXCR was run by TCRdb on the PCR reads, yielding one entry per CDR3 protein. The sample shows about 7,700 distinct CDR3 sequences, roughly 40% of them seen only once. CDR3 length: 14 amino acids. Germline lookup yields CDR1 ENHRY and CDR2 SYGVKD. Donors had localized lung adenocarcinoma, a non-small cell lung cancer. The chain combines TRBV10-3 with TRBJ2-5, with D perhaps being TRBD1 or TRBD2 (5 bases each). The TCR sequence derives from a male donor with lung adenocarcinoma. The CD4 and CD8 labels of this study may be unreliable. Material for sequencing was CD4+ T cells from the margin of a lung tumor. This chain's CDR3 is CAGLEGRDQETQYF. The CDR3, as DNA: TGTGCGGGGCTCGAGGGCCGGGACCAAGAGACGCAGTATTTC.